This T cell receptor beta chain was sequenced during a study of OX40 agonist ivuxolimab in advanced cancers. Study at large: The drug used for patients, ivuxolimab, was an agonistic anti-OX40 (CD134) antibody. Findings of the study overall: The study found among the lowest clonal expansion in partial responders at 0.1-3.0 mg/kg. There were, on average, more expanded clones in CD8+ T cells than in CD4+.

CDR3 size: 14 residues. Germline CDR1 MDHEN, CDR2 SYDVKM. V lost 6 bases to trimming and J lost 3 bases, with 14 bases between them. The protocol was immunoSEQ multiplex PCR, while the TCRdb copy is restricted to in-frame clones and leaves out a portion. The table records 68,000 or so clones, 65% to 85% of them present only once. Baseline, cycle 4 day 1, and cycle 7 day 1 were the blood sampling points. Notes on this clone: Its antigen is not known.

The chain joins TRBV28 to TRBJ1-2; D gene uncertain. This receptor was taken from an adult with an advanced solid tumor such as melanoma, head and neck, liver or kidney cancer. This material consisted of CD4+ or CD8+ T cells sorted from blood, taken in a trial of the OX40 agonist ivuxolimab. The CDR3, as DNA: TGTGCCAGCAGGACCCCCCCAGCAGACTATGGCTACACCTTC. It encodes CASRTPPADYGYTF.